This TCR beta chain was identified during a study of blood T cell repertoires in COVID-19. About the study: The analysed material was cDNA or gDNA that came from T cells, B-cell-depleted T cells, or PBMCs.

Assay used: immunoSEQ multiplex PCR; TCRdb lists only in-frame clones, some missing. The sample lists around 330,000 clones; 88% were seen once. The sequence was obtained from a woman under 40 with COVID-19, enrolled during active disease. The source material was peripheral blood.

Written as DNA, the CDR3 is TGTGCCAGCCTTAACAGGGGGCTTTCTGAAGCTTTCTTT. This codes for CASLNRGLSEAFF. The chain employs TRBV3-1 (or the pseudogene TRBV3-2) and TRBJ1-1; 9 nucleotides line up with TRBD1. The trim removed 8 bases at V and 6 bases at J, leaving 7 bases unmatched. CDR3 length: 13 amino acids. CDR1 and CDR2 from the germline V gene are LGHDT and YNNKEL (reference sequence).